The clone carrying this T cell receptor (beta chain) was counted once. Antigen unknown. CDR3 length equals 13 residues. Germline CDR1 and CDR2: GTSNPN and SVGIG (reference sequence). V dropped 2 bases and J dropped 7 bases, with 12 bases sitting between them. This sample was taken from a study of OX40 agonist ivuxolimab in advanced cancers. Study-wide background: Ivuxolimab, an antibody acting as an agonist of OX40 (CD134), was used to treat patients.

Study-level findings and limits: CD8+ T cells (on average) carried more expanded clones than CD4+ T cells.

The repertoire was sequenced with immunoSEQ multiplex PCR; TCRdb's copy has only in-frame clones and lacks some. The sample includes 70,000 or so clones, 88% of them seen just once. Here the sequenced sample was CD4+ or CD8+ T cells sorted from blood, taken in a trial of the OX40 agonist ivuxolimab. The sequence was collected from an adult with an advanced solid tumor such as melanoma, head and neck, liver or kidney cancer. The chain links TRBV30 to TRBJ2-1; no definite D call. CDR3: CAWSKGTPNEQFF. The CDR3 DNA follows: TGTGCCTGGAGTAAAGGTACTCCTAATGAGCAGTTCTTC.